This passage covers 9 T cell receptor beta chains from one sample sequenced in a study of CD8 T cells in ankylosing spondylitis. TCRdb re-analysed the 5' RACE reads in MiXCR, keeping a single row per CDR3 protein. The profile covers just over 350,000 distinct CDR3 sequences, with 20% to 25% appearing a single time and around 14% taken by the ten largest. The specimen was blood, either unsorted or a sorted T cell fraction (not recorded which). Every receptor here comes from a male donor with ankylosing spondylitis or in good health (not recorded which).

This clonotype has at least ten counts. The chain links TRBV7-9 to TRBJ2-7; D is undetermined. The V end lost 3 bases, the J end lost 1 base, and 7 bases lay between the germline ends. This CDR3 region has 13 residues. Germline V gene lookup returns CDR1 SEHNR and CDR2 FQNEAQ (reference sequence). CDR3 loop: CASSFGPSYEQYF. Written as DNA, the CDR3 is TGTGCCAGCAGCTTCGGGCCGTCCTACGAGCAGTACTTC.

In this sample, this clonotype turned up a few times. The chain has TRBV20-1 and TRBJ2-7, with no clear D. The V and J ends lost 0 bases and 2 bases respectively, with 17 bases between them. Germline CDR1 DFQATT, CDR2 SNEGSKA (reference sequence). The CDR3 totals 16 residues. CDR3 sequence (DNA): TGCAGTGCTAGAGATCCTGCACTGGTTAAAGCCTACGAGCAGTACTTC. Amino acid sequence: CSARDPALVKAYEQYF.

This chain links TRBV5-6 with TRBJ2-5; 8 bases are a match to TRBD2. Germline CDR1 is SGHDT and CDR2 is YYEEEE. The CDR3 sequence is 15 residues long. J lost 3 bases, V lost 2 bases, and 6 bases had no gene match. The CDR3 nucleotides read TGTGCCAGCAGCTTCGGTACTAGCGGAGAAGAGACCCAGTACTTC. It encodes CASSFGTSGEETQYF.

The chain carries TRBV12-3 or TRBV12-4 and TRBJ2-1, with D hard to call. The CDR3 loop spans 14 amino acids. Between the trimmed V and J ends, which lost 4 bases and 8 bases, there was a span of 15 bases. CDR3 amino acids: CASSWGGPWDEQFF. CDR3 DNA sequence: TGTGCCAGCAGTTGGGGTGGTCCTTGGGATGAGCAGTTCTTC.

The chain employs TRBV20-1 and TRBJ2-7; weak D call: TRBD2 (6 bases). This CDR3 is built from 15 residues. Per germline, CDR1 DFQATT and CDR2 SNEGSKA (reference sequence). The V end was cut by 2 bases, the J end by 0 bases, with 14 bases between. The CDR3 spells CSARSPRGLSYEQYF. The CDR3 DNA follows: TGCAGTGCTAGATCCCCGCGGGGCCTCTCCTACGAGCAGTACTTC.

This clonotype was found a few times. This chain uses TRBV15 with TRBJ2-7; D possibly uses TRBD1 or TRBD2 (5 bases each). V shed 1 base and J shed 2 bases, with 12 bases lying between them. The CDR3 has 15 residues. Germline V gene sequence: CDR1 LNHNV, CDR2 YYDKDF (reference sequence). DNA for the CDR3: TGTGCCACCAGCAGAGTGGGGGAGACTCCCTACGAGCAGTACTTC. It specifies CATSRVGETPYEQYF.

This clonotype was found once. V is TRBV4-2 and J is TRBJ2-5, with TRBD2 matching 12 bases. Germline V gene data show CDR1 as LGHNA and CDR2 as YNFKEQ. The CDR3 length is 18 residues. V shed 0 bases, J shed 4 bases, and the junction held 9 bases outside the gene matches. CDR3 residues: CASSQDRLAGGLGETQYF. CDR3 in DNA: TGTGCCAGCAGCCAAGATCGGCTAGCGGGGGGGCTAGGAGAGACCCAGTACTTC.

This clonotype was found a few times. J is TRBJ2-2 and V is TRBV3-1; D is possibly TRBD2 (6 bases). The germline V gene encodes CDR1 LGHDT and CDR2 YNNKEL (reference sequence). The CDR3 sequence is 16 residues long. Trimming removed 1 base at V and 6 bases at J, with 15 bases between. The CDR3 nucleotides read TGTGCCAGCAGCCAAGGCCTCCCGGGGGAGGCCGGGGAGCTGTTTTTT. This encodes CASSQGLPGEAGELFF. Full variable domain (rest looked up from reference TRBV3-1 and TRBJ2-2): DTAVSQTPKYLVTQMGNDKSIKCEQNLGHDTMYWYKQDSKKFLKIMFSYNNKELIINETVPNRFSPKSPDKAHLNLHINSLELGDSAVYFCASSQGLPGEAGELFFGEGSRLTVL.

This clonotype was found a few times. V usage is TRBV29-1 and J usage is TRBJ1-2, with D tentatively TRBD1 (5 bases). The ends were cut back, 7 bases at V and 7 bases at J, with 19 bases in the middle. The CDR3 totals 13 residues. The germline gives CDR1 SQVTM, CDR2 ANQGSEA. This CDR3 is CSDPGGRICGYTF. CDR3 sequence (DNA): TGCAGCGACCCCGGGGGTAGGATTTGTGGCTACACCTTC.